Listed here are 9 T cell receptor beta chains from one sample, sequenced in a study of blood T cell repertoires in COVID-19. Using immunoSEQ multiplex PCR, the repertoire was profiled, and TCRdb retains in-frame clones only, with some absent. This table holds hundreds of thousands of clones, roughly 86% found once. Material for sequencing was PBMCs or T cells enriched from blood (not recorded which). The receptors were gathered from a woman under 30 who had recovered from COVID-19.

The gene calls are TRBV13 and TRBJ1-6, with D perhaps TRBD1 (5 bases). Between the trimmed V and J ends, which lost 0 bases and 7 bases, there was a span of 19 bases. This CDR3 has 18 amino acids. Germline CDR1 and CDR2: PRHDT and FYEKMQ (reference sequence). For the CDR3, the DNA is TGTGCCAGCAGCTTAGGCCTAAAACTTGCAGGGATGAATTCACCCCTCCACTTT. Protein product: CASSLGLKLAGMNSPLHF.

This clone appeared a few times. The CDR3 is CASSVAGRHNSPLHF. The CDR3 DNA reads as TGTGCCAGCAGCGTAGCTGGGAGGCATAATTCACCCCTCCACTTT. The chain joins TRBV9 to TRBJ1-6; D unresolved. The V end was cut by 0 bases, the J end by 5 bases, with 9 bases between. Germline V gene data show CDR1 as SGDLS and CDR2 as YYNGEE. There are 15 residues in the CDR3.

The rearrangement uses TRBV10-1 and TRBJ2-6; TRBD2 agrees at 8 bases. V lost 8 bases and J lost 0; bases outside the gene matches: 6. Germline assignment: CDR1 WNHNN and CDR2 SYGVQD (reference sequence). This CDR3 region has 16 residues. As DNA, the CDR3 is TGCGCCAGCGAGGCGGGAGGTCCCTCTGGGGCCAACGTCCTGACTTTC. Residues: CASEAGGPSGANVLTF.

The chain carries TRBV2 and TRBJ2-7; 9 nucleotides agree with TRBD1. V was clipped by 6 bases and J by 3 bases; unmatched bases: 6. The CDR3 runs 14 residues. Germline V CDR1 and CDR2: SNHLY, FYNNEI. CDR3 residues: CASRIQGAGYEQYF. CDR3 nucleotides: TGTGCCAGCAGGATACAGGGGGCTGGCTACGAGCAGTACTTC.

The gene calls are TRBV7-8 and TRBJ2-3; 13 nucleotides agree with TRBD2. The V segment lost 5 bases and the J segment 4 bases; nucleotides outside the gene matches: 15. The CDR3 sequence is 19 residues long. The germline V gene has CDR1 SGHVS and CDR2 FQNEAQ. CDR3 coding DNA: TGTGCCAGCAGCACCAGGAGACTAGCGGGGGGAGGTCGGCCAGATACGCAGTATTTT. Translation gives CASSTRRLAGGGRPDTQYF.

This clone was seen a single time. V usage is TRBV7-9 and J usage is TRBJ1-3, with TRBD1 matching 9 bases. The CDR3 spans 15 residues. The V gene end was trimmed by 5 bases and the J gene end by 4 bases; junction bases not matched to a gene: 6. Germline V gene sequence: CDR1 SEHNR, CDR2 FQNEAQ (reference sequence). Here the CDR3 DNA reads TGTGCCAGCAGCCCGGGACAGGGAGGAGGAAACACCATATATTTT. Amino acid sequence: CASSPGQGGGNTIYF.

This clone was observed a single time. Other nucleotide sequences from this sample produce the same CDR3. The chain couples TRBV7-9 to TRBJ1-4; 7 nucleotides line up with TRBD1. The CDR3 runs to 14 residues. The germline V gene encodes CDR1 SEHNR and CDR2 FQNEAQ (reference sequence). Trimming at V came to 3 bases and at J to 4 bases, leaving 2 bases not matched to a gene. The CDR3 DNA reads as TGTGCCAGCAGCTTGGGACAGTATAATGAAAAACTGTTTTTT. Protein sequence: CASSLGQYNEKLFF.

CDR3 amino acids: CASSPVGRSSYNEQFF. The CDR3 nucleotides are TGTGCCAGCAGCCCCGTTGGAAGGAGCTCCTACAATGAGCAGTTCTTC. The gene calls are TRBV11-2 and TRBJ2-1, with D unresolved. CDR1 is SGHAT, CDR2 FQNNGV, per germline. Trimming took 5 bases from V and 0 from J, leaving 14 bases between them. The CDR3 is made up of 16 amino acids.

V gene TRBV4-3 combines with J gene TRBJ2-7; tentatively, D is TRBD1 (6 bases). The CDR3 is 15 amino acids. Germline CDR1 reads LGHNA; CDR2 reads YSLEER. Trimming left V 1 base short and J 7 bases short, with 17 bases between. DNA for the CDR3: TGCGCCAGCAGCCAAGGGACAGCGAGACTTTCGGAGCAGTACTTC. It translates to CASSQGTARLSEQYF.